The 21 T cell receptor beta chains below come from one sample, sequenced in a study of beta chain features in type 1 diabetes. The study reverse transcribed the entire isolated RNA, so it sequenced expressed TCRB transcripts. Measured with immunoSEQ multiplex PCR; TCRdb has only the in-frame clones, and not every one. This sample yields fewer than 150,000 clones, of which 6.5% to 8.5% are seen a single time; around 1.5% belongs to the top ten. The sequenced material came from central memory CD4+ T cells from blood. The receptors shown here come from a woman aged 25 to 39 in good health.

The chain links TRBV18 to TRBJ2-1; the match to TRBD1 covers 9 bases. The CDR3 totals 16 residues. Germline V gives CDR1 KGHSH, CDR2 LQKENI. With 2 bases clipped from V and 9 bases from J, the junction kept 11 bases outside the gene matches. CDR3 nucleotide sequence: TGTGCCAGCTCACCAGGGGCGGGGACAGGGAGCACTGAGCAGTTCTTC. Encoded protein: CASSPGAGTGSTEQFF.

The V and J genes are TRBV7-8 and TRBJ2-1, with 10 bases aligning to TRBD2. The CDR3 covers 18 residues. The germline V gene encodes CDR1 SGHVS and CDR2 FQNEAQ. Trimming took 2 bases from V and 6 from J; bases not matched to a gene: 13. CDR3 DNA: TGTGCCAGCAGCTTACCCCTTAGACTAGCGGGCAGGCTCAATGAGCAGTTCTTC. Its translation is CASSLPLRLAGRLNEQFF.

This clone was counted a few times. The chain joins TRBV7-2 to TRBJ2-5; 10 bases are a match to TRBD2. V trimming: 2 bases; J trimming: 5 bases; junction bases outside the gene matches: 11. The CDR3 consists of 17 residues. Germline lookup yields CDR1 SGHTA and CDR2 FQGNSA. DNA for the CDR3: TGTGCCAGCAGCTTACGTGGCAGCGGGAGGGTTTTGGAGACCCAGTACTTC. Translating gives CASSLRGSGRVLETQYF.

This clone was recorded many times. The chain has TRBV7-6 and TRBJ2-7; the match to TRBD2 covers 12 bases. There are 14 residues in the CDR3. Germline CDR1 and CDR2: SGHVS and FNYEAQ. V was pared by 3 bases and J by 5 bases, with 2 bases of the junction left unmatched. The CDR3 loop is CASSLTSGSHEQYF. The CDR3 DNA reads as TGTGCCAGCAGCTTGACTAGCGGGAGCCACGAGCAGTACTTC.

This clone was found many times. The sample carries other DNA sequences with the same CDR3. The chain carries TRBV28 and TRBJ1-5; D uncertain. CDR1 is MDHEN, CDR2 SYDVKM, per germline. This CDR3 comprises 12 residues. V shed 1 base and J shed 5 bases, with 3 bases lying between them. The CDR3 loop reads CASSLSYQPQHF. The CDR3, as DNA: TGTGCCAGCAGTTTATCATATCAGCCCCAGCATTTT.

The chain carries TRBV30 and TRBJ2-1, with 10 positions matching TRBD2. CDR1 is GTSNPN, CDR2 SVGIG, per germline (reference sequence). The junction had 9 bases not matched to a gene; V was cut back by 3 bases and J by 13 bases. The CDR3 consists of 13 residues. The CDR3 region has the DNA TGTGCCTGGAGGGATCTAGCGGGAGACGGCCAGTTCTTC. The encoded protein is CAWRDLAGDGQFF.

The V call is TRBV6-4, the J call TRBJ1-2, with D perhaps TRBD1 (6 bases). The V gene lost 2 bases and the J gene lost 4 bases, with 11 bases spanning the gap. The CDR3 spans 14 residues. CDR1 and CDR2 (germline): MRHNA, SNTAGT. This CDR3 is CASSDTQGSYGYTF. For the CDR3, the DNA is TGTGCCAGCAGTGACACACAGGGTAGCTATGGCTACACCTTC.

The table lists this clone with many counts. The CDR3 DNA sequence: TGTGCCAGCAGCCGAAGCGGGGCGACAGATACGCAGTATTTT. Its translation is CASSRSGATDTQYF. The chain recombines TRBV7-2 with TRBJ2-3; 7 nucleotides align to TRBD2. The CDR3 length is 14 residues. After removal of 5 bases from V and 3 bases from J, the junction contained 5 bases not matched to a gene. CDR1 SGHTA and CDR2 FQGNSA come from the germline V gene.

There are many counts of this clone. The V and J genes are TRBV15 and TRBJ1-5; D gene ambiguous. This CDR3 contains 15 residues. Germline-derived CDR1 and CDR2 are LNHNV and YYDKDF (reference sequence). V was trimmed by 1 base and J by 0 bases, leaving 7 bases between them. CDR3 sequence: CATSRVSVSNQPQHF. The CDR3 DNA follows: TGTGCCACCAGCAGAGTGTCAGTTAGCAATCAGCCCCAGCATTTT. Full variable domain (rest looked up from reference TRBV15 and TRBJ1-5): DAMVIQNPRYQVTQFGKPVTLSCSQTLNHNVMYWYQQKSSQAPKLLFHYYDKDFNNEADTPDNFQSRRPNTSFCFLDIRSPGLGDTAMYLCATSRVSVSNQPQHFGDGTRLSIL.

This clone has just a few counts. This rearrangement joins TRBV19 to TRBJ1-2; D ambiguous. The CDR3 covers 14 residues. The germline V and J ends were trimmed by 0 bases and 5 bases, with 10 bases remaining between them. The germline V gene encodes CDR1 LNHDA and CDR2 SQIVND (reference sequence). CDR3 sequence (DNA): TGTGCCAGTAGTATAGATTCGGGTACTTATGGCTACACCTTC. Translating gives CASSIDSGTYGYTF. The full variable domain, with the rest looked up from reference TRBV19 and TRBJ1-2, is DGGITQSPKYLFRKEGQNVTLSCEQNLNHDAMYWYRQDPGQGLRLIYYSQIVNDFQKGDIAEGYSVSREKKESFPLTVTSAQKNPTAFYLCASSIDSGTYGYTFGSGTRLTVV.

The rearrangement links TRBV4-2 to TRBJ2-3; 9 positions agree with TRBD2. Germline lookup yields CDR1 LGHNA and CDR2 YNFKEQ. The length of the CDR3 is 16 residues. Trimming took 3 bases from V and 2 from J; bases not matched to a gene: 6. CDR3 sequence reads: CASSQLAGVFTDTQYF. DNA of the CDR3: TGTGCCAGCAGCCAGTTAGCGGGAGTCTTCACAGATACGCAGTATTTT.

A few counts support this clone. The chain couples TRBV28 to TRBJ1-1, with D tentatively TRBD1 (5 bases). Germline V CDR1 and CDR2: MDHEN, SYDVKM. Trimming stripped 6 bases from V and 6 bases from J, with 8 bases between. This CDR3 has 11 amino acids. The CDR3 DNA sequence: TGTGCCAGCAGCCGGGGGTCTGAAGCTTTCTTT. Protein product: CASSRGSEAFF.

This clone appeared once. The CDR3 here is CASSYATAGAYGYTF. CDR3 nucleotides: TGTGCCAGCAGTTACGCGACAGCGGGGGCCTATGGCTACACCTTC. The rearrangement uses TRBV6-5 and TRBJ1-2, with D possibly being TRBD1 (6 bases). CDR1 and CDR2 from the germline V gene are MNHEY and SVGAGI. Trimming left V 2 bases short and J 4 bases short, with 14 bases between. This CDR3 has 15 amino acids.

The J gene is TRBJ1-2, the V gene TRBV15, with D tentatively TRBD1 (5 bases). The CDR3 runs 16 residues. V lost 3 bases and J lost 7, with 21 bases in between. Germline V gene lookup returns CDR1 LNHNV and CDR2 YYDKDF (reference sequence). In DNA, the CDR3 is TGTGCCACCAGCAGGGCAGGGTCATCGCGTTCGCGTGGCTACACCTTC. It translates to CATSRAGSSRSRGYTF.

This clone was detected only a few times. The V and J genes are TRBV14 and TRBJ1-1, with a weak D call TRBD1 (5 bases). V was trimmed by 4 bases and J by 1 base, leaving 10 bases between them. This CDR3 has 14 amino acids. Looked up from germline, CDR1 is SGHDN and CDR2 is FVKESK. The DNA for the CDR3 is TGTGCCAGCAGCCCCAGACAGAAGAACACTGAAGCTTTCTTT. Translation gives CASSPRQKNTEAFF.

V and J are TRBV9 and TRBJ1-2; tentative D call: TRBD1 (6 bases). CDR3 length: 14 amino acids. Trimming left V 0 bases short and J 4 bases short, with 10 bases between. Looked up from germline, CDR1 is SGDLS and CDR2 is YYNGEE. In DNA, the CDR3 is TGTGCCAGCAGCGTAGGACAGGCCTCCTATGGCTACACCTTC. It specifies CASSVGQASYGYTF.

The CDR3 sequence: CAWRAFSGGGYTF. The CDR3 DNA reads as TGTGCCTGGAGAGCTTTTTCGGGGGGTGGCTACACCTTC. The V call is TRBV30, the J call TRBJ1-2, with D possibly matching TRBD1 (5 bases). The CDR3 is 13 amino acids. The germline V and J ends were trimmed by 3 bases and 7 bases, with 15 bases remaining between them. From germline, CDR1 is GTSNPN and CDR2 SVGIG (reference sequence).

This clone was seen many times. CDR3 amino acids: CASSQESGYPTDTQYF. CDR3 DNA: TGCGCCAGCAGCCAAGAGTCAGGATATCCCACAGATACGCAGTATTTT. The chain has TRBV4-3 and TRBJ2-3; no clear D gene. In germline, CDR1 is LGHNA, CDR2 YSLEER. Trimming stripped 0 bases from V and 2 bases from J, with 12 bases between. The CDR3 extends over 16 amino acids.

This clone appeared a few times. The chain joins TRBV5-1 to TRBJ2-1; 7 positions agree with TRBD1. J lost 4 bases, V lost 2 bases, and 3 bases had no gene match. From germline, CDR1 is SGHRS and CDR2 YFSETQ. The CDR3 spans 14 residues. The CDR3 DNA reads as TGCGCCAGCAGCTTTCAGGGGGAATACAATGAGCAGTTCTTC. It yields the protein CASSFQGEYNEQFF.

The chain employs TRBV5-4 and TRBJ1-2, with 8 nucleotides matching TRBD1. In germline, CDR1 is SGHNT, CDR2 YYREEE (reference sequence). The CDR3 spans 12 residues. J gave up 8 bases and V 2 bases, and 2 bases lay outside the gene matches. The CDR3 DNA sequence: TGTGCCAGCAGCTTCGACAGGGGAGGCTACACCTTC. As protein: CASSFDRGGYTF. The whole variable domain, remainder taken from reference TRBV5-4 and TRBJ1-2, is ETGVTQSPTHLIKTRGQQVTLRCSSQSGHNTVSWYQQALGQGPQFIFQYYREEENGRGNFPPRFSGLQFPNYSSELNVNALELDDSALYLCASSFDRGGYTFGSGTRLTVV.

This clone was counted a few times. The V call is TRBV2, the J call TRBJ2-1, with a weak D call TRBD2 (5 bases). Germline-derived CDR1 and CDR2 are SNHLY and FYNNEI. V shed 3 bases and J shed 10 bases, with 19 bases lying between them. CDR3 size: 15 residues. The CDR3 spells CASSDWPAAGPEQFF. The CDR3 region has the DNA TGTGCCAGCAGTGACTGGCCTGCTGCGGGTCCCGAGCAGTTCTTC.